Each of the 24 T cell receptor beta chains below was sequenced from the same sample in a study of T cells in Graves' hyperthyroidism and ophthalmopathy. Regions amplified from RNA transcripts were the TCR beta CDR3 regions. A set of HTBI primers served as the primers for a first-round RT-PCR of the TCR CDR3. TCRdb re-derived calls from the multiplex PCR reads in MiXCR, one entry per CDR3 protein. The sample yields some 800,000 distinct CDR3 sequences, 38% seen once. Source material: blood. These TCRs come from a man between 18 and 35 years old with Graves' hyperthyroidism.

The J gene is TRBJ2-5, the V gene TRBV7-9; 12 bases line up with TRBD2. This CDR3 region has 16 residues. CDR1 and CDR2 from the germline V gene are SEHNR and FQNEAQ (reference sequence). V lost 3 bases and J lost 5; bases outside the gene matches: 7. The CDR3 bases are TGTGCCAGCAGCTTCGGACTAGCGGGAAGGTGGGAGACCCAGTACTTC. It specifies CASSFGLAGRWETQYF.

CDR3 sequence: CASSIVAVRDRYTF. CDR3 DNA: TGTGCCAGTAGTATAGTGGCGGTCAGGGATCGCTACACCTTC. This chain links TRBV19 with TRBJ1-2, with a weak D call TRBD1 (5 bases). Germline loops: CDR1 LNHDA, CDR2 SQIVND (reference sequence). The length of the CDR3 is 14 residues. Trimming stripped 1 base from V and 9 bases from J, with 15 bases between.

To note about this clonotype: An end of the junction differs from the germline gene, which may be a read error. The chain recombines TRBV10-3 with TRBJ2-5, with a possible D match to TRBD1 (5 bases). This CDR3 contains 15 residues. Germline values: CDR1 ENHRY, CDR2 SYGVKD. The CDR3 DNA is TGTGCCAGCAGTGGACGTAGGGGCGGCCAAGAGACCCAGTACTTC. Translation: CASSGRRGGQETQYF.

The sample holds many counts of this clonotype. For the CDR3, the DNA is TGTGCCAGCAGTGCCCTTGGGGGGGCTGTTGGCTACACCTTC. It translates to CASSALGGAVGYTF. The rearrangement uses TRBV2 and TRBJ1-2; possible D gene TRBD1, 6 bases. The germline gives CDR1 SNHLY, CDR2 FYNNEI. The CDR3 is 14 amino acids. Trimming took 4 bases from V and 7 from J, leaving 16 bases between them.

The chain carries TRBV24-1 and TRBJ2-2; 9 positions match TRBD1. Germline CDR1 is KGHDR and CDR2 is SFDVKD. The CDR3 loop spans 16 amino acids. Trimming cost V 5 bases and J 8 bases; bases outside gene matches: 11. The CDR3: CATSGQDRGRSGELFF. Written as DNA, the CDR3 is TGTGCCACCAGTGGACAGGACAGGGGACGATCTGGGGAGCTGTTTTTT.

On this clonotype itself: A much larger clone lies one base from this, so it may be a read error. The chain links TRBV19 to TRBJ1-1; D not certain. The germline gives CDR1 LNHDA, CDR2 SQIVND (reference sequence). The CDR3 is made up of 13 amino acids. The CDR3 here is CASGRIFNTEALF. The CDR3 DNA is TGTGCCAGTGGTCGAATTTTTAACACTGAAGCTCTCTTT.

The chain carries TRBV7-2 and TRBJ2-7; D possibly corresponds to TRBD2 (6 bases). Germline loops: CDR1 SGHTA, CDR2 FQGNSA. The CDR3 spans 15 residues. Trimming pared 4 bases from V and 2 bases from J, leaving 15 bases between. CDR3 sequence reads: CASSYWVADTYEQYF. CDR3 DNA sequence: TGTGCCAGCAGCTACTGGGTAGCGGACACCTACGAGCAGTACTTC.

This clonotype has just a few counts. The CDR3 reads CASSLLAGESGELFF. As DNA, the CDR3 is TGTGCCAGCAGCTTATTGGCGGGAGAGTCGGGGGAGCTGTTTTTT. The gene calls are TRBV13 and TRBJ2-2; 7 bases are shared with TRBD2. The V gene's germline CDR1 is PRHDT and CDR2 FYEKMQ (reference sequence). The CDR3 covers 15 residues. The V segment lost 2 bases and the J segment 8 bases; nucleotides outside the gene matches: 8.

This clonotype was seen only a few times. The V and J genes are TRBV19 and TRBJ1-5; D is unresolved. This CDR3 is built from 15 residues. CDR1 and CDR2 (germline): LNHDA, SQIVND (reference sequence). The V end lost 10 bases, the J end lost 0 bases, and 16 bases lay between the germline ends. CDR3 in DNA: TGTGCCACCGCAGATCATAGCTATAGCAATCAGCCCCAGCATTTT. Protein sequence: CATADHSYSNQPQHF.

This clonotype has only a few counts. The chain couples TRBV30 to TRBJ1-1, with unresolved D. The germline V gene encodes CDR1 GTSNPN and CDR2 SVGIG (reference sequence). The V gene lost 2 bases and the J gene lost 1 base, with 5 bases spanning the gap. The CDR3 contains 12 residues. The CDR3 DNA is TGTGCCTGGAGTCCCCAGAACACTGAAGCTTTCTTT. This gives the protein CAWSPQNTEAFF.

This clonotype came up many times. The chain uses TRBV20-1 and TRBJ1-2; possible D gene TRBD1, 5 bases. Looked up from germline, CDR1 is DFQATT and CDR2 is SNEGSKA (reference sequence). There are 12 residues in the CDR3. The V end lost 3 bases, the J end lost 4 bases, and 9 bases lay between the germline ends. The CDR3 DNA sequence: TGCAGTGCTAGGGACACCTCCTATGGCTACACCTTC. It specifies CSARDTSYGYTF.

This clonotype showed up just once. The rearrangement joins TRBV15 to TRBJ1-5, with TRBD1 as a possible D gene (5 bases). This CDR3 region has 15 residues. Germline V gene lookup returns CDR1 LNHNV and CDR2 YYDKDF (reference sequence). The ends were cut back, 0 bases at V and 4 bases at J, with 10 bases in the middle. CDR3 sequence: CATSRDMGGNQPQHF. CDR3 nucleotide sequence: TGTGCCACCAGCAGAGATATGGGGGGTAATCAGCCCCAGCATTTT.

The rearrangement uses TRBV6-5 and TRBJ2-2, with TRBD1 matching over 8 bases. Looked up from germline, CDR1 is MNHEY and CDR2 is SVGAGI. The CDR3 has 15 residues. V gave up 9 bases and J gave up 6 bases; unmatched junction bases: 12. CDR3 sequence: CASRQGQATSGELFF. CDR3 nucleotide sequence: TGTGCCAGTCGTCAGGGACAGGCCACCTCCGGGGAGCTGTTTTTT.

V usage is TRBV19 and J usage is TRBJ2-7; 8 bases align to TRBD1. Trimming took 11 bases from V and 11 from J; bases not matched to a gene: 17. This CDR3 spans 13 amino acids. CDR1 and CDR2 from the germline V gene are LNHDA and SQIVND (reference sequence). The CDR3: CAWSGGQGRVEYF. CDR3 DNA sequence: TGTGCCTGGAGTGGAGGACAGGGACGGGTTGAGTACTTC.

The chain couples TRBV28 to TRBJ1-5; D is perhaps TRBD1 (5 bases). From germline, CDR1 is MDHEN and CDR2 SYDVKM. The CDR3 contains 12 residues. Trimming took 7 bases from V and 7 from J, leaving 11 bases between them. The chain's CDR3 is CASNQGGQPQHF. The CDR3 coding sequence is TGTGCCAGCAATCAGGGTGGCCAGCCCCAGCATTTT.

This clonotype was detected a few times. The chain links TRBV11-2 to TRBJ1-1; D not resolved. Trimming left V 5 bases short and J 2 bases short, with 15 bases between. CDR3 size: 15 residues. In germline, CDR1 is SGHAT, CDR2 FQNNGV. CDR3 DNA sequence: TGTGCCAGCAGCCTGTCTCAAGGAACCAACACTGAAGCTTTCTTT. Amino acid sequence: CASSLSQGTNTEAFF.

This clonotype has a handful of counts. Mismatch with germline at one junction end may stem from a read error. The chain has TRBV5-5 and TRBJ1-2; a possible D gene is TRBD1 (5 bases). The CDR3 spans 13 residues. CDR1 is SGHKS and CDR2 is YYEKEE in the germline V gene (reference sequence). CDR3: CASTLTVNYGYTF. The DNA for the CDR3 is TGTGCCAGCACCTTGACAGTTAACTATGGCTACACCTTC.

This clonotype was counted ten times or more. V is TRBV24-1 and J is TRBJ2-7; 7 nucleotides agree with TRBD1. The CDR3 totals 17 residues. Trimming at V came to 12 bases and at J to 3 bases, leaving 22 bases not matched to a gene. Germline lookup yields CDR1 KGHDR and CDR2 SFDVKD. This chain's CDR3 is CAHQPGQLHTRDYEQYF. For the CDR3, the DNA is TGTGCCCACCAGCCGGGACAGCTACATACGCGAGACTACGAGCAGTACTTC.

This clonotype was detected only a few times. The chain has TRBV7-8 and TRBJ1-5, with D unclear. V dropped 2 bases and J dropped 3 bases, with 8 bases sitting between them. There are 14 residues in the CDR3. Germline CDR1 reads SGHVS; CDR2 reads FQNEAQ. CDR3 in amino acids: CASSLRVPNQPQHF. The CDR3 nucleotides read TGTGCCAGCAGCTTACGCGTTCCCAATCAGCCCCAGCATTTT.

J is TRBJ1-5 and V is TRBV19; D is possibly TRBD1 (5 bases). CDR1 and CDR2 from the germline V gene are LNHDA and SQIVND (reference sequence). The V end lost 3 bases, the J end lost 7 bases, and 16 bases lay between the germline ends. The CDR3 has 15 amino acids. The CDR3 nucleotides are TGTGCCAGTAGTATTCCAGGGCAGGGAGGACAGCCCCAGCATTTT. This translates into CASSIPGQGGQPQHF. Full variable domain (outside the CDR3, taken from reference TRBV19 and TRBJ1-5): DGGITQSPKYLFRKEGQNVTLSCEQNLNHDAMYWYRQDPGQGLRLIYYSQIVNDFQKGDIAEGYSVSREKKESFPLTVTSAQKNPTAFYLCASSIPGQGGQPQHFGDGTRLSIL.

V is TRBV7-9 and J is TRBJ2-2; 7 bases map to TRBD1. From germline, CDR1 is SEHNR and CDR2 FQNEAQ (reference sequence). The V and J ends lost 4 bases and 4 bases, in that order; junction bases with no gene match: 6. The CDR3 has 15 amino acids. CDR3 coding DNA: TGTGCCAGCAGCTCCCGGACAGGAGCCACCGGGGAGCTGTTTTTT. This encodes CASSSRTGATGELFF.

The sample holds many counts of this clonotype. The V and J genes are TRBV10-2 and TRBJ1-5; D not resolved. Germline V gene sequence: CDR1 WSHSY, CDR2 SAAADI. Trimming removed 3 bases at V and 9 bases at J, with 15 bases between. The CDR3 totals 14 residues. CDR3 region: CASSDEWEERPQHF. CDR3 bases: TGCGCCAGCAGTGACGAGTGGGAGGAGCGGCCCCAGCATTTT.

This chain connects TRBV9 to TRBJ2-5; 11 bases line up with TRBD2. V was clipped by 4 bases and J by 5 bases; unmatched bases: 7. CDR1 SGDLS and CDR2 YYNGEE come from the germline V gene. The CDR3 is 15 amino acids. CDR3 residues: CASSQTGTSGETQYF. DNA of the CDR3: TGTGCCAGCAGCCAAACCGGGACTAGCGGCGAGACCCAGTACTTC. The complete variable domain, with remaining parts taken from reference TRBV9 and TRBJ2-5, reads DSGVTQTPKHLITATGQRVTLRCSPRSGDLSVYWYQQSLDQGLQFLIQYYNGEERAKGNILERFSAQQFPDLHSELNLSSLELGDSALYFCASSQTGTSGETQYFGPGTRLLVL.

This clonotype has at least ten counts. The chain is built from TRBV10-2 and TRBJ1-2; D is unresolved. Between the trimmed V and J ends, which lost 0 bases and 5 bases, there was a span of 10 bases. The CDR3 sequence is 14 residues long. Germline assignment: CDR1 WSHSY and CDR2 SAAADI. CDR3 loop: CASSESWDTYGYTF. The DNA for the CDR3 is TGCGCCAGCAGTGAGTCTTGGGATACTTATGGCTACACCTTC.